This TCR beta chain was observed in a study of blood T cell repertoires in COVID-19. For the study at large: The cDNA or gDNA used as material had been derived from T cells, B-cell-depleted T cells, or PBMCs.

Authors' processing steps: Amplifying reference gene primers gave estimates of nucleated cell counts. Data came from immunoSEQ multiplex PCR; TCRdb stores just in-frame clones and leaves some out. V and J calls and clone size come straight from that table; D and trimming were deduced from the DNA. The sample lists about 92,000 clones, around 85% occurring once. Deletions cut 1 base from V and 0 bases from J, with 6 bases between. The length of the CDR3 is 14 residues. Per the germline V gene, CDR1 is KGHSH and CDR2 is LQKENI. The receptor was isolated from a human donor in a cohort sampled during active COVID-19. This rearrangement joins TRBV18 to TRBJ1-1; no definite D call. The source material was peripheral blood. The CDR3 region has the DNA TGTGCCAGCTCACCACGAGTGATGAACACTGAAGCTTTCTTT. Translating it yields CASSPRVMNTEAFF.